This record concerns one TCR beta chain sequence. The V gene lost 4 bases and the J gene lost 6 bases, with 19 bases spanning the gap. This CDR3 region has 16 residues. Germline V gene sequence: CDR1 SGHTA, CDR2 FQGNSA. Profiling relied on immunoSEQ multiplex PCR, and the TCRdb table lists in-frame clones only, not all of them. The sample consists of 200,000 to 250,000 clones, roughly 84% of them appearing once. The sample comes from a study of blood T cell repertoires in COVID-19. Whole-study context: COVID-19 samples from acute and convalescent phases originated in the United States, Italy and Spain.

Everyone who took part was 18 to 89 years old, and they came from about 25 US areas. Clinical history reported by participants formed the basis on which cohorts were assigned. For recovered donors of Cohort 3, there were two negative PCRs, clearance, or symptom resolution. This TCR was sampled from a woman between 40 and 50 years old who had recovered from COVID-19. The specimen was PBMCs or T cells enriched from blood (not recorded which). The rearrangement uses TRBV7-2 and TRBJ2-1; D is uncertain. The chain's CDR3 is CASSWPGSYTSNEQFF. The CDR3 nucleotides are TGTGCCAGCAGCTGGCCCGGGTCCTACACCTCCAATGAGCAGTTCTTC.